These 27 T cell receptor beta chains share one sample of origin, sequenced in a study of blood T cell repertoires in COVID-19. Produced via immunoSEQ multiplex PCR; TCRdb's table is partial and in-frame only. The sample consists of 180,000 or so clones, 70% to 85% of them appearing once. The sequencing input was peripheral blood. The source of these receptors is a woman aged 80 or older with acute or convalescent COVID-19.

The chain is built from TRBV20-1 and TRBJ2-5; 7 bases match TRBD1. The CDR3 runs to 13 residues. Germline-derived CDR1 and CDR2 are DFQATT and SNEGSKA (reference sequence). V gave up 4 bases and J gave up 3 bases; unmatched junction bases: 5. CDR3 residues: CSAIDRVKETQYF. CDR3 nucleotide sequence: TGCAGTGCTATTGACAGGGTGAAAGAGACCCAGTACTTC.

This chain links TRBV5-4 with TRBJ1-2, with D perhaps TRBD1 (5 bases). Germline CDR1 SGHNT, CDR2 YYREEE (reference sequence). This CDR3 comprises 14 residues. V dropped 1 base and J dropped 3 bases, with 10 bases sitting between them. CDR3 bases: TGTGCCAGCAGCTTGATTGGCAGGGACTATGGCTACACCTTC. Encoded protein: CASSLIGRDYGYTF. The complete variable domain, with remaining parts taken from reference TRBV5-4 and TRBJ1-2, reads ETGVTQSPTHLIKTRGQQVTLRCSSQSGHNTVSWYQQALGQGPQFIFQYYREEENGRGNFPPRFSGLQFPNYSSELNVNALELDDSALYLCASSLIGRDYGYTFGSGTRLTVV.

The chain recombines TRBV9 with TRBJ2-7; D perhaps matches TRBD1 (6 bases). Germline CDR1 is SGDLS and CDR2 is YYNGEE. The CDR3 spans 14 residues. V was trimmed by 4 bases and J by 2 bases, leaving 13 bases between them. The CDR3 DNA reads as TGTGCCAGCAGCCCACAGGGTTGGCCCTACGAGCAGTACTTC. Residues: CASSPQGWPYEQYF.

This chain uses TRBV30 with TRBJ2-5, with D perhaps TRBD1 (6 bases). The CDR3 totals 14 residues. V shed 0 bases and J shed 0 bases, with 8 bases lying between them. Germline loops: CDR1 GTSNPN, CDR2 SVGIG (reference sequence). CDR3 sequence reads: CAWSVGGYQETQYF. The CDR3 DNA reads TGTGCCTGGAGTGTAGGGGGTTACCAAGAGACCCAGTACTTC.

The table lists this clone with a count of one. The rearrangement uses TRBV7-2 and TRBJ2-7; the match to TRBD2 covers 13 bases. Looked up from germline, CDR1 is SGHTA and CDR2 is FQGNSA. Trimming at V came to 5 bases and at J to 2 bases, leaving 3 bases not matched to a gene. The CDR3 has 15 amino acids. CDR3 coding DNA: TGTGCCAGCAGCCAAACTAGCGGGGGGGCCTACGAGCAGTACTTC. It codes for CASSQTSGGAYEQYF.

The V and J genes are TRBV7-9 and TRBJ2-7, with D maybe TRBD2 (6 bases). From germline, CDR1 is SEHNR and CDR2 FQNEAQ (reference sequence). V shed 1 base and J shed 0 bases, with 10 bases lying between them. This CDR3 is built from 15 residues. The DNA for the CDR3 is TGTGCCAGCAGCTTAGGCCACGGGAGCTCCTACGAGCAGTACTTC. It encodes CASSLGHGSSYEQYF.

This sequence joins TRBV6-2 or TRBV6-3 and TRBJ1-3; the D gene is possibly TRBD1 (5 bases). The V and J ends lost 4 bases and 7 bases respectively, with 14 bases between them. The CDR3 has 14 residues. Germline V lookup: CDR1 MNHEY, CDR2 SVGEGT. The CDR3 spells CASSSHGAANTIYF. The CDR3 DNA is TGTGCCAGCAGTTCCCATGGGGCGGCCAACACCATATATTTT.

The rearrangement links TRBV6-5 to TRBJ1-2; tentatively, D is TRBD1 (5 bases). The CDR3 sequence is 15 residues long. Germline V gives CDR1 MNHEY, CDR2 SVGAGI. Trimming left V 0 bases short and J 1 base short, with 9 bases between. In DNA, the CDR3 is TGTGCCAGCAGTTACTCGGGGCACATTAACTATGGCTACACCTTC. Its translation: CASSYSGHINYGYTF.

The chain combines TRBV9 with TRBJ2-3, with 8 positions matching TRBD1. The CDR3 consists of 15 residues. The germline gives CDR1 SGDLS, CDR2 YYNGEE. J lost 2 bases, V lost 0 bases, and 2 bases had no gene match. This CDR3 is CASSVGGQATDTQYF. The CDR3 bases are TGTGCCAGCAGCGTAGGGGGACAGGCCACAGATACGCAGTATTTT.

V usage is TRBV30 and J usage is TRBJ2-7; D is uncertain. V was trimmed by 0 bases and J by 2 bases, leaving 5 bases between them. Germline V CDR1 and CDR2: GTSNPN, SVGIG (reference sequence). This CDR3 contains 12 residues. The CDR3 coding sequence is TGTGCCTGGAGTGTGGCAACCTACGAGCAGTACTTC. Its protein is CAWSVATYEQYF. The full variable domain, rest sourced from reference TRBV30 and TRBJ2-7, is SQTIHQWPATLVQPVGSPLSLECTVEGTSNPNLYWYRQAAGRGLQLLFYSVGIGQISSEVPQNLSASRPQDRQFILSSKKLLLSDSGFYLCAWSVATYEQYFGPGTRLTVT.

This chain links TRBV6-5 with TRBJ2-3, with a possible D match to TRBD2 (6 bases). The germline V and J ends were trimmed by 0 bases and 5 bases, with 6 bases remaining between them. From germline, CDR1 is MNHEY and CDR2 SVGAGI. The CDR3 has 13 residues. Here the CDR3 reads CASSYSRGDTQYF. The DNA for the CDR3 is TGTGCCAGCAGTTACTCGCGGGGAGATACGCAGTATTTT.

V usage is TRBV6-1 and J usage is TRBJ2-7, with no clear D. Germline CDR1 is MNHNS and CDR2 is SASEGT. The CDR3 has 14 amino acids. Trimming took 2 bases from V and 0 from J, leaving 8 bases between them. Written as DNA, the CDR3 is TGTGCCAGCAGTGAACGAGGCAGCTCCTACGAGCAGTACTTC. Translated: CASSERGSSYEQYF.

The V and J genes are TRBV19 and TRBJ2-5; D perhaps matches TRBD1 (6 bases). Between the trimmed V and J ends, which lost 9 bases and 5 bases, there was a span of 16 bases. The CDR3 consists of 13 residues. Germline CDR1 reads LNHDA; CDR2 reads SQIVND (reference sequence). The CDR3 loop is CASTGQGGETQYF. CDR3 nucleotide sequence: TGTGCCAGCACAGGGCAGGGTGGGGAGACCCAGTACTTC.

The CDR3 loop is CAWSLVQGGGYTF. The CDR3 nucleotides read TGTGCCTGGAGTTTAGTACAGGGCGGTGGCTACACCTTC. The rearrangement joins TRBV30 to TRBJ1-2; a weak D match, TRBD1 (6 bases). V was pared by 2 bases and J by 7 bases, with 14 bases between. The CDR3 has 13 residues. The germline V gene encodes CDR1 GTSNPN and CDR2 SVGIG (reference sequence).

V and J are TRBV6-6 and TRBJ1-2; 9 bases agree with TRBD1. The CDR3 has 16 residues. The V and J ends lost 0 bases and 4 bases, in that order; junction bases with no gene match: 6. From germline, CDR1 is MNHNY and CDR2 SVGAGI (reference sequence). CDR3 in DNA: TGTGCCAGCAGTTACTCATTGGGACAGGGAGGCTATGGCTACACCTTC. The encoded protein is CASSYSLGQGGYGYTF.

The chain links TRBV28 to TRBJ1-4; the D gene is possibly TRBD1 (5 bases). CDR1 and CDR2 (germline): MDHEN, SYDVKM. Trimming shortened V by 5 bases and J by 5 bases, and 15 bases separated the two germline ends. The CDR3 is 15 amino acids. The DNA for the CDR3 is TGTGCCAGCAGTCCCCCGGGGGTAGGAAATGAAAAACTGTTTTTT. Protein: CASSPPGVGNEKLFF.

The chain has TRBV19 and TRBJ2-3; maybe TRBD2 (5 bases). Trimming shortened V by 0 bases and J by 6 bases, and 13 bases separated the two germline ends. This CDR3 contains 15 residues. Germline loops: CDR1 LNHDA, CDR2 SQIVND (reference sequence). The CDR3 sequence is CASSIDSGVGDTQYF. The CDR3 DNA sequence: TGTGCCAGTAGTATAGACAGCGGCGTCGGGGATACGCAGTATTTT.

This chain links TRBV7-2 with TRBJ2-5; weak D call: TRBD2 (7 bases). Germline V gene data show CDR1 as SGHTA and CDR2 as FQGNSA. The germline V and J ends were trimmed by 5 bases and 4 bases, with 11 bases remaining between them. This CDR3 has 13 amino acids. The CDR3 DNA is TGTGCCAGCAGCCCGAGGGGGGGAGAGACCCAGTACTTC. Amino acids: CASSPRGGETQYF.

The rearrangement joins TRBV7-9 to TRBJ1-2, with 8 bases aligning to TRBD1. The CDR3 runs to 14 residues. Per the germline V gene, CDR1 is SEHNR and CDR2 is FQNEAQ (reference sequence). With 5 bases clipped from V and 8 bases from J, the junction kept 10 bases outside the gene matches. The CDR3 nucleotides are TGTGCCAGCAGCAAGACCCAGGGGGCAAAGGGCTACACCTTC. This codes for CASSKTQGAKGYTF. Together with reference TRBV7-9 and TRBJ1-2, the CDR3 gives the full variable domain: DTGVSQNPRHKITKRGQNVTFRCDPISEHNRLYWYRQTLGQGPEFLTYFQNEAQLEKSRLLSDRFSAERPKGSFSTLEIQRTEQGDSAMYLCASSKTQGAKGYTFGSGTRLTVV.

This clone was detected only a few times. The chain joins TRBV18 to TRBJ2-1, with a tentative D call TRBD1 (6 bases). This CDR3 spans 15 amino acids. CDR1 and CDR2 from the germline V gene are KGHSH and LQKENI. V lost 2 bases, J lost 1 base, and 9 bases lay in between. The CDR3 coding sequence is TGTGCCAGCTCACCAACAAGGGGGTCCTACAATGAGCAGTTCTTC. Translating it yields CASSPTRGSYNEQFF.

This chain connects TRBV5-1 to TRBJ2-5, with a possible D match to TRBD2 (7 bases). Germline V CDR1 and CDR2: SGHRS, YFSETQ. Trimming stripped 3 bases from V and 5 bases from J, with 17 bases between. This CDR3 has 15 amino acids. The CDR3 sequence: CASSSQGGVVETQYF. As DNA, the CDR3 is TGCGCCAGCAGCTCTCAAGGGGGGGTTGTCGAGACCCAGTACTTC.

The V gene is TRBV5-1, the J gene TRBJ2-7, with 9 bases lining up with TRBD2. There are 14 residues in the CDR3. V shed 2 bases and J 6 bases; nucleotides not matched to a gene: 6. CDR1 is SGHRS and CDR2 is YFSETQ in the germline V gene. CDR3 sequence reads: CASSFSGRNGEQYF. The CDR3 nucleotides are TGCGCCAGCAGCTTTAGCGGGAGAAATGGCGAGCAGTACTTC.

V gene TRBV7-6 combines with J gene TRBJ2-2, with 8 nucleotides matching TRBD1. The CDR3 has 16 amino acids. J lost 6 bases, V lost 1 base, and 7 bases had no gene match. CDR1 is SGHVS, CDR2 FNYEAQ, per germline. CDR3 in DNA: TGTGCCAGCAGCTTAGGGACAGGGCTAGGCCCCGGGGAGCTGTTTTTT. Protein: CASSLGTGLGPGELFF.

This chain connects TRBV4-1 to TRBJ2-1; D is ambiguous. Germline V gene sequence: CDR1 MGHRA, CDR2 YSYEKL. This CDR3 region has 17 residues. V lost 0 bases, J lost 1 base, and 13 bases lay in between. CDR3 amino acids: CASSQEYDLASYNEQFF. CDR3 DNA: TGCGCCAGCAGCCAAGAATACGACTTAGCATCCTACAATGAGCAGTTCTTC.

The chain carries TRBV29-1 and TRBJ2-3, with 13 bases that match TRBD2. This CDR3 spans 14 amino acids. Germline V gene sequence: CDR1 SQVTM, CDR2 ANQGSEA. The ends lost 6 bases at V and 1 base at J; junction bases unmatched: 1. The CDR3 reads CSVGTSGGTDTQYF. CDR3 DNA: TGCAGCGTGGGGACTAGCGGGGGCACAGATACGCAGTATTTT.

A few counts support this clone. DNA of the CDR3: TGTGCCAGCAGCGTAGGGGCTGGAGGGGGCGAAAAACTGTTTTTT. Translation gives CASSVGAGGGEKLFF. The chain recombines TRBV9 with TRBJ1-4; 7 bases line up with TRBD1. The CDR3 runs to 15 residues. Germline lookup yields CDR1 SGDLS and CDR2 YYNGEE. The ends lost 0 bases at V and 8 bases at J; junction bases unmatched: 7.

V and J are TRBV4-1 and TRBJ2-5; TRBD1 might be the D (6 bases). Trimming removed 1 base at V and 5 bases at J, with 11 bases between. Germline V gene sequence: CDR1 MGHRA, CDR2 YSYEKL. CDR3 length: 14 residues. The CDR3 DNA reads TGCGCCAGCAGCCAAGGCCCGAGGGGGGAGACCCAGTACTTC. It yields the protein CASSQGPRGETQYF.